The 28 T cell receptor beta chains below were found in one sample sequenced in a study of T cells after posttransplantation cyclophosphamide. Treatment was busulfan-fludarabine conditioning, a marrow graft, and cyclophosphamide on days +3 and +4. The protocol was immunoSEQ multiplex PCR, while the TCRdb copy is restricted to in-frame clones and leaves out a portion. Among around 21,000 clones, 87% were seen once, and the ten largest hold about 7.3%. The source material was PBMCs, sampled after allogeneic stem cell transplant with posttransplant cyclophosphamide. The receptors come from a female patient in her 40s who received an allogeneic stem cell transplant from a related donor, was CMV-positive, and had no GVHD. Some T cells may be graft donor cells.

V usage is TRBV13 and J usage is TRBJ1-3; D is perhaps TRBD1 (5 bases). V lost 2 bases, J lost 0 bases, and 17 bases lay in between. This CDR3 has 18 amino acids. CDR1 PRHDT and CDR2 FYEKMQ come from the germline V gene (reference sequence). The chain's CDR3 is CASSLLSGGLSSGNTIYF. The CDR3 DNA follows: TGTGCCAGCAGCTTATTATCGGGGGGACTGAGCTCTGGAAACACCATATATTTT.

The rearrangement uses TRBV9 and TRBJ2-5; 8 bases match TRBD2. The CDR3 covers 15 residues. Germline V gives CDR1 SGDLS, CDR2 YYNGEE. V was clipped by 2 bases and J by 5 bases; unmatched bases: 8. For the CDR3, the DNA is TGTGCCAGCAGCGTCCCCGGGAGGGGTGGGGAGACCCAGTACTTC. Translated, it gives CASSVPGRGGETQYF.

This clone was recorded only once. The genes are TRBV15 and TRBJ2-3; 11 bases fit TRBD1. CDR1 is LNHNV, CDR2 YYDKDF, per germline (reference sequence). The CDR3 totals 14 residues. V lost 6 bases, J lost 4 bases, and 3 bases stayed unmatched. CDR3 in DNA: TGTGCCACCAGTCTGGACAGGGGGCCAGATACGCAGTATTTT. It translates to CATSLDRGPDTQYF. Drawing the rest from reference TRBV15 and TRBJ2-3, the complete variable domain is DAMVIQNPRYQVTQFGKPVTLSCSQTLNHNVMYWYQQKSSQAPKLLFHYYDKDFNNEADTPDNFQSRRPNTSFCFLDIRSPGLGDTAMYLCATSLDRGPDTQYFGPGTRLTVL.

The chain uses TRBV27 and TRBJ2-7; 16 nucleotides match TRBD2. This CDR3 has 20 amino acids. The germline V gene has CDR1 MNHEY and CDR2 SMNVEV (reference sequence). V lost 0 bases and J lost 2; bases outside the gene matches: 10. The CDR3 here is CASSLSLGGLAGGRTYEQYF. CDR3 in DNA: TGTGCCAGCAGTTTATCGCTAGGGGGACTAGCGGGAGGGAGGACCTACGAGCAGTACTTC.

V gene TRBV2 combines with J gene TRBJ1-2; 10 positions match TRBD1. Germline V gives CDR1 SNHLY, CDR2 FYNNEI. Germline trimming cut 5 bases from V and 8 bases from J; bases unmatched to any gene: 11. This CDR3 is built from 15 residues. The CDR3 coding sequence is TGTGCCAGCAGTCCACCGGGACAGGGGTTGGGCGGCTACACCTTC. Protein: CASSPPGQGLGGYTF.

The J gene is TRBJ2-1, the V gene TRBV7-2; unclear D gene. The CDR3 loop spans 11 amino acids. Trimming cost V 5 bases and J 6 bases, with 5 bases left between them. Germline V gene lookup returns CDR1 SGHTA and CDR2 FQGNSA. Here the CDR3 reads CASSALNEQFF. CDR3 DNA sequence: TGTGCCAGCAGCGCGCTCAATGAGCAGTTCTTC. The full variable domain, with the rest looked up from reference TRBV7-2 and TRBJ2-1, is GAGVSQSPSNKVTEKGKDVELRCDPISGHTALYWYRQSLGQGLEFLIYFQGNSAPDKSGLPSDRFSAERTGGSVSTLTIQRTQQEDSAVYLCASSALNEQFFGPGTRLTVL.

CDR3: CAWSVFLAGVVGYNEQFF. CDR3 DNA sequence: TGTGCCTGGAGTGTCTTTCTAGCGGGAGTTGTGGGCTACAATGAGCAGTTCTTC. The gene calls are TRBV30 and TRBJ2-1; TRBD2 matches 10 bases. Germline assignment: CDR1 GTSNPN and CDR2 SVGIG (reference sequence). This CDR3 has 18 amino acids. Trimming removed 0 bases from V and 3 bases from J; junction bases left unmatched: 11.

The chain uses TRBV13 and TRBJ1-4; D is ambiguous. The CDR3 is 13 residues long. The germline V and J ends were trimmed by 4 bases and 6 bases, with 9 bases remaining between them. The V gene's germline CDR1 is PRHDT and CDR2 FYEKMQ (reference sequence). This chain's CDR3 is CASSYATDEKLFF. In nucleotides, the CDR3 is TGTGCCAGCAGCTACGCAACAGATGAAAAACTGTTTTTT.

The chain employs TRBV10-3 and TRBJ2-7, with 9 bases identical to TRBD2. The V gene's germline CDR1 is ENHRY and CDR2 SYGVKD. The CDR3 runs to 13 residues. The CDR3 spells CAINSGGGEEQYF. The CDR3 nucleotides are TGTGCTATAAATAGCGGGGGAGGAGAAGAGCAGTACTTC.

The rearrangement links TRBV7-3 to TRBJ2-3; 8 bases fit TRBD2. This CDR3 region has 14 residues. Trimming at V came to 5 bases and at J to 5 bases, leaving 6 bases not matched to a gene. Per germline, CDR1 SGHTA and CDR2 FQGTGA. CDR3 sequence: CASSPLAGRDTQYF. CDR3 nucleotide sequence: TGTGCCAGCAGCCCCTTAGCGGGAAGAGATACGCAGTATTTT.

The rearrangement joins TRBV28 to TRBJ1-1; D is ambiguous. This CDR3 is built from 13 residues. Germline V gives CDR1 MDHEN, CDR2 SYDVKM. Trimming took off 3 bases at V and 10 bases at J, with 15 bases between the two ends. CDR3 amino acids: CASSFGSAIGAFF. CDR3 sequence (DNA): TGTGCCAGCAGTTTTGGCAGCGCCATCGGAGCTTTCTTT.

This chain joins TRBV7-2 and TRBJ2-3; TRBD2 agrees at 7 bases. The V gene's germline CDR1 is SGHTA and CDR2 FQGNSA. CDR3 length: 19 amino acids. The V segment lost 3 bases and the J segment 1 base; nucleotides outside the gene matches: 16. CDR3 sequence (DNA): TGTGCCAGCAGCTTGCACGGGGCTAGCGGAGCCGTGGGCACAGATACGCAGTATTTT. Protein sequence: CASSLHGASGAVGTDTQYF.

The chain couples TRBV7-3 to TRBJ2-3; 8 bases fit TRBD2. V shed 3 bases and J 4 bases; nucleotides not matched to a gene: 15. The CDR3 totals 18 residues. Germline CDR1 and CDR2: SGHTA and FQGTGA. CDR3 coding DNA: TGTGCCAGCAGCTTCGGGGGGGGTATCACCGGGTCAGCAGATACGCAGTATTTT. Translated, it gives CASSFGGGITGSADTQYF.

This clone was seen only once. The J gene is TRBJ1-4, the V gene TRBV28; 8 bases align to TRBD1. The germline CDR1 and CDR2 sequences are MDHEN and SYDVKM. V shed 6 bases and J 5 bases; nucleotides not matched to a gene: 5. The CDR3 is made up of 14 amino acids. The CDR3 reads CASSLGQANEKLFF. CDR3 sequence (DNA): TGTGCCAGCAGCTTGGGACAGGCCAATGAAAAACTGTTTTTT.

V gene TRBV7-6 combines with J gene TRBJ2-3; D is undetermined. CDR1 is SGHVS and CDR2 is FNYEAQ in the germline V gene. CDR3 size: 15 residues. V lost 5 bases to trimming and J lost 6 bases, with 18 bases between them. The CDR3 region has the DNA TGTGCCAGCAGCCGGATGGGCGTCGGTGTGGATACGCAGTATTTT. This codes for CASSRMGVGVDTQYF.

V and J are TRBV19 and TRBJ2-5; 10 positions agree with TRBD2. The CDR3 length is 17 residues. Germline CDR1 LNHDA, CDR2 SQIVND (reference sequence). With 0 bases clipped from V and 4 bases from J, the junction kept 8 bases outside the gene matches. The CDR3 nucleotides are TGTGCCAGTAGTATAGATTTGGCTAGCGGGAGTATAGAGACCCAGTACTTC. Translating gives CASSIDLASGSIETQYF.

The chain couples TRBV9 to TRBJ2-2; D may be TRBD2 (5 bases). CDR1 is SGDLS and CDR2 is YYNGEE in the germline V gene. The germline V and J ends were trimmed by 1 base and 4 bases, with 5 bases remaining between them. The CDR3 spans 13 residues. CDR3 sequence: CASSVRGTGELFF. CDR3 DNA: TGTGCCAGCAGCGTACGGGGCACCGGGGAGCTGTTTTTT. The variable domain in full, completed from reference TRBV9 and TRBJ2-2, reads DSGVTQTPKHLITATGQRVTLRCSPRSGDLSVYWYQQSLDQGLQFLIQYYNGEERAKGNILERFSAQQFPDLHSELNLSSLELGDSALYFCASSVRGTGELFFGEGSRLTVL.

The CDR3 region is CSVELHDGTSGRYEQFF. In DNA, the CDR3 is TGCAGCGTTGAACTGCATGACGGGACTAGCGGGAGGTATGAGCAGTTCTTC. The gene calls are TRBV29-1 and TRBJ2-1; the match to TRBD2 covers 15 bases. V trimming: 2 bases; J trimming: 8 bases; junction bases outside the gene matches: 10. CDR3 length: 17 residues. Germline-derived CDR1 and CDR2 are SQVTM and ANQGSEA.

The chain combines TRBV28 with TRBJ2-1; 9 bases fit TRBD2. Germline V gene sequence: CDR1 MDHEN, CDR2 SYDVKM. The CDR3 runs 15 residues. Trimming removed 6 bases from V and 4 bases from J; junction bases left unmatched: 7. Written as DNA, the CDR3 is TGTGCCAGCAGCCTTAGCGGGAGCTCGTACAATGAGCAGTTCTTC. Protein: CASSLSGSSYNEQFF.

This clone appeared once. This chain uses TRBV4-2 with TRBJ2-5; D unresolved. Germline V CDR1 and CDR2: LGHNA, YNFKEQ. The CDR3 contains 13 residues. The V gene lost 1 base and the J gene lost 4 bases, with 7 bases spanning the gap. The CDR3 DNA reads as TGTGCCAGCAGCCAAGGACAAGGAGAGACCCAGTACTTC. Amino acid sequence: CASSQGQGETQYF.

The rearrangement links TRBV6-5 to TRBJ2-7; 7 bases match TRBD1. The CDR3 is 15 residues long. CDR1 and CDR2 from the germline V gene are MNHEY and SVGAGI. Trimming at V came to 6 bases and at J to 3 bases, leaving 11 bases not matched to a gene. The CDR3: CASSPRQGPLYEQYF. The CDR3 DNA sequence: TGTGCCAGCAGCCCTCGACAGGGTCCACTCTACGAGCAGTACTTC.

This chain links TRBV7-9 with TRBJ1-4, with D unclear. V was cut by 5 bases and J by 0 bases, with 22 bases left in between. Looked up from germline, CDR1 is SEHNR and CDR2 is FQNEAQ (reference sequence). This CDR3 comprises 19 residues. This CDR3 reads CASSLPTGQAFTTNEKLFF. For the CDR3, the DNA is TGTGCCAGCAGCCTTCCAACTGGGCAGGCATTCACAACTAATGAAAAACTGTTTTTT.

This chain links TRBV13 with TRBJ2-1; 14 nucleotides match TRBD2. Trimming cost V 8 bases and J 4 bases; bases outside gene matches: 1. The CDR3 totals 14 residues. Per germline, CDR1 PRHDT and CDR2 FYEKMQ (reference sequence). CDR3 loop: CASGLAGGYNEQFF. The CDR3 DNA reads TGTGCCAGCGGACTAGCGGGAGGTTACAATGAGCAGTTCTTC.

The rearrangement joins TRBV19 to TRBJ2-7; the match to TRBD1 covers 10 bases. The CDR3 has 15 residues. After removal of 4 bases from V and 2 bases from J, the junction contained 5 bases not matched to a gene. CDR1 LNHDA and CDR2 SQIVND come from the germline V gene (reference sequence). The CDR3 DNA sequence: TGTGCCAGTAGTAGGGGACAGGGGCTCCCCTACGAGCAGTACTTC. Translation: CASSRGQGLPYEQYF.

V usage is TRBV7-9 and J usage is TRBJ2-7, with D maybe TRBD2 (7 bases). Germline CDR1 and CDR2: SEHNR and FQNEAQ (reference sequence). There are 14 residues in the CDR3. Trimming removed 6 bases at V and 0 bases at J, with 12 bases between. The CDR3 nucleotides read TGTGCCAGCAGGGGGGGGGCCAGCTCCTACGAGCAGTACTTC. Its translation: CASRGGASSYEQYF.

This rearrangement joins TRBV19 to TRBJ1-1, with D possibly matching TRBD1 (6 bases). With 9 bases removed from V and 2 bases from J, the gap between germline ends came to 19 bases. CDR1 and CDR2 (germline): LNHDA, SQIVND (reference sequence). The CDR3 length is 15 residues. Here the CDR3 DNA reads TGTGCCAGCAAGGGGTCGGGGGGCCCCAACACTGAAGCTTTCTTT. It codes for CASKGSGGPNTEAFF.

J is TRBJ2-3 and V is TRBV7-2; D unclear. CDR1 SGHTA and CDR2 FQGNSA come from the germline V gene. The V gene lost 1 base and the J gene lost 6 bases, with 8 bases spanning the gap. This CDR3 is 13 amino acids long. This CDR3 is CASSLVFTDTQYF. In nucleotides, the CDR3 is TGTGCCAGCAGCTTAGTGTTCACTGATACGCAGTATTTT.

The chain carries TRBV2 and TRBJ2-2; D perhaps matches TRBD1 (5 bases). The CDR3 has 16 amino acids. From germline, CDR1 is SNHLY and CDR2 FYNNEI. The V and J ends lost 4 bases and 0 bases respectively, with 12 bases between them. The CDR3 spells CASSVQGFTNTGELFF. As DNA, the CDR3 is TGTGCCAGCAGTGTCCAGGGTTTTACGAACACCGGGGAGCTGTTTTTT. Full variable domain (missing parts from reference TRBV2 and TRBJ2-2): EPEVTQTPSHQVTQMGQEVILRCVPISNHLYFYWYRQILGQKVEFLVSFYNNEISEKSEIFDDQFSVERPDGSNFTLKIRSTKLEDSAMYFCASSVQGFTNTGELFFGEGSRLTVL.